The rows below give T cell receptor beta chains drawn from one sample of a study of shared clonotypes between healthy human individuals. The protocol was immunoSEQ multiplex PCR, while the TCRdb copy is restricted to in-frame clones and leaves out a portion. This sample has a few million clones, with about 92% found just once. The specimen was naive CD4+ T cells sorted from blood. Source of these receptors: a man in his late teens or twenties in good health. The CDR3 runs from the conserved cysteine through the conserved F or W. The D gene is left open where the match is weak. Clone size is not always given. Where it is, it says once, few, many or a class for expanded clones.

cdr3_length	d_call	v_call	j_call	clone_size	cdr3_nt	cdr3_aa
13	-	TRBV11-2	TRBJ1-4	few	TGTGCCAGCAGCTTGACAGTGGCGGGGGAACTGTTTTTT	CASSLTVAGELFF
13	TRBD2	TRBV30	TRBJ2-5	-	TGTGCCTGGAGGAGGACTAGCAGGGAGACCCAGTACTTC	CAWRRTSRETQYF
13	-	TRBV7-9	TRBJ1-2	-	TGTGCCAGCAGCTTAGGACGGCTGAATGGCTACACCTTC	CASSLGRLNGYTF
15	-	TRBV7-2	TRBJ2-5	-	TGTGCCAGCAGCTTAGAGGGAGGATGGGCAGAGACCCAGTACTTC	CASSLEGGWAETQYF
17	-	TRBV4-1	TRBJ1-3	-	TGCGCCAGCAGCCAAGTAGGTCTAGGGGAACCTGGAAACACCATATATTTT	CASSQVGLGEPGNTIYF
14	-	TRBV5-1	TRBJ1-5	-	TGCGCCAGCAGCTGGGGGGCTGGAGATCAGCCCCAGCATTTT	CASSWGAGDQPQHF
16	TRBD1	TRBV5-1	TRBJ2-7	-	TGCGCCAGCAGCTCCGGTGGGGGACAGGGGAGCTTCGAGCAGTACTTC	CASSSGGGQGSFEQYF
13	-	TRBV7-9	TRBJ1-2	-	TGTGCCAGCAGCTTCCTTGGTGGGTCTGGCTACACCTTC	CASSFLGGSGYTF
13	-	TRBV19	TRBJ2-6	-	TGTGCCACACGACCTAGTGGGGCCAACGTCCTGACTTTC	CATRPSGANVLTF
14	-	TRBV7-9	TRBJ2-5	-	TGTGCCAGCAGCCAGGTCAGGGACTTAGGGACCCAGTACTTC	CASSQVRDLGTQYF
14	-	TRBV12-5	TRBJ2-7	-	TGTGCCTCAAGCGGAGGGTCCTTCTCCTACGAGCAGTACTTC	CASSGGSFSYEQYF
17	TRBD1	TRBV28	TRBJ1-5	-	TGTGCCAGCAGTCCCCGAACAGGGGGCTGGCGCAATCAGCCCCAGCATTTT	CASSPRTGGWRNQPQHF
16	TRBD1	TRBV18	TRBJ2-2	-	TGTGCCAGCTCACGAAATCCAGGGGGCTACACCGGGGAGCTGTTTTTT	CASSRNPGGYTGELFF
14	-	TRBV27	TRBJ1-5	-	TGTGCCAGCAGTTCGACAGTTAGCAATCAGCCCCAGCATTTT	CASSSTVSNQPQHF
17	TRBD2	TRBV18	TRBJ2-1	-	TGTGCCAGCTCACCTCCACCCGGGCTAGCGGGGCACAATGAGCAGTTCTTC	CASSPPPGLAGHNEQFF
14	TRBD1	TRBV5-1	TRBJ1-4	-	TGCGCCAGCAGCTTCCGGGACAGACGCGAAAAACTGTTTTTT	CASSFRDRREKLFF
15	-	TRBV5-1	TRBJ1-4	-	TGCGCCAGCAGCCAAAACATTGCAACTAATGAAAAACTGTTTTTT	CASSQNIATNEKLFF
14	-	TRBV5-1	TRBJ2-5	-	TGCGCCAGCAGCTTGGGTTTAGCGGTCGAGACCCAGTACTTC	CASSLGLAVETQYF
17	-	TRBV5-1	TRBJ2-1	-	TGCGCCAGCAGCTTGGATAGTCGGCCGGGCTCCTACAATGAGCAGTTCTTC	CASSLDSRPGSYNEQFF
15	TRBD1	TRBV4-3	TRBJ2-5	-	TGCGCCAGCAGCCAACGGACAGGGATGGGAGAGACCCAGTACTTC	CASSQRTGMGETQYF
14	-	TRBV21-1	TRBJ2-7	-	TGTGCCAGCAGCGCACCCGGGACAGATTACGAGCAGTACTTC	CASSAPGTDYEQYF
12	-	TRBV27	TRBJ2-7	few	TGTGCCAGCAGCTCGGATTCCTACGAGCAGTACTTC	CASSSDSYEQYF
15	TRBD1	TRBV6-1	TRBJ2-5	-	TGTGCCAGCAGTGAACAGGGGGTATCTGAAGAGACCCAGTACTTC	CASSEQGVSEETQYF
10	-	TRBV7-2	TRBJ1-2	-	TGTGCCAGCAGCTTAGACGGCTACACCTTC	CASSLDGYTF
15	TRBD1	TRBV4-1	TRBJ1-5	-	TGCGCCAGCAGCCAAGGACAGGGGACGTGGCAGCCCCAGCATTTT	CASSQGQGTWQPQHF
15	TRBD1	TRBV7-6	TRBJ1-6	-	TGTGCCAGCAGCTTAGGAGGGACAGGGAATTCACCCCTCCACTTT	CASSLGGTGNSPLHF